A single sample gave rise to the 29 T cell receptor beta chains below, sequenced in a study of T cell repertoires in cytomegalovirus infection. TCRdb reprocessed the reads via MiXCR and lists one record per CDR3 protein. The sample holds 250,000 to 300,000 distinct CDR3 sequences, less than 9.5% seen once. The sample was PBMCs. Every receptor here comes from a human donor in good health (CMV status not recorded). Some clones in this sample may be carry-over from other donors' samples.

The chain carries TRBV20-1 and TRBJ2-2, with a possible D match to TRBD1 (6 bases). V was clipped by 0 bases and J by 0 bases, with 11 bases between them. The CDR3 extends over 16 amino acids. From germline, CDR1 is DFQATT and CDR2 SNEGSKA (reference sequence). The CDR3 DNA is TGCAGTGCTAGAGAGTTAGGGGGATCGAACACCGGGGAGCTGTTTTTT. Its protein is CSARELGGSNTGELFF.

This clonotype was seen many times. This chain links TRBV5-1 with TRBJ1-1; maybe TRBD1 (5 bases). The CDR3 length is 15 residues. V gave up 4 bases and J gave up 1 base, with 14 bases separating them. The germline gives CDR1 SGHRS, CDR2 YFSETQ. The CDR3 loop is CASSLTTVGNTEAFF. The CDR3 nucleotides read TGCGCCAGCAGCCTCACGACAGTGGGGAACACTGAAGCTTTCTTT.

This clonotype was picked up many times. This rearrangement joins TRBV2 to TRBJ2-7; tentatively, D is TRBD1 (6 bases). Trimming removed 10 bases at V and 7 bases at J, with 20 bases between. The CDR3 runs to 13 residues. Per the germline V gene, CDR1 is SNHLY and CDR2 is FYNNEI. CDR3 DNA sequence: TGTGCCAACAGGGACGGCGGACGAAAGGAGCAGTACTTC. Protein: CANRDGGRKEQYF.

Many counts were recorded for this clonotype. This chain joins TRBV11-2 and TRBJ2-3, with 9 bases lining up with TRBD2. CDR1 is SGHAT, CDR2 FQNNGV, per germline. V was clipped by 3 bases and J by 10 bases; unmatched bases: 14. The CDR3 is 16 residues long. The CDR3 DNA follows: TGTGCCAGCAGCTTGACCAGCGCGGGAGGGCCCCAACCGCAGTATTTT. Its protein is CASSLTSAGGPQPQYF.

Only a few counts were recorded for this clonotype. Written as DNA, the CDR3 is TGTGCCAGCAGCTTAGTTCCCCTAAACTATGGCTACACCTTC. It is translated as CASSLVPLNYGYTF. V is TRBV7-2 and J is TRBJ1-2, with no clear D. Trimming shortened V by 1 base and J by 2 bases, and 8 bases separated the two germline ends. The CDR3 extends over 14 amino acids. Per the germline V gene, CDR1 is SGHTA and CDR2 is FQGNSA. The whole variable domain, remainder taken from reference TRBV7-2 and TRBJ1-2, is GAGVSQSPSNKVTEKGKDVELRCDPISGHTALYWYRQSLGQGLEFLIYFQGNSAPDKSGLPSDRFSAERTGGSVSTLTIQRTQQEDSAVYLCASSLVPLNYGYTFGSGTRLTVV.

This clonotype was counted many times. The rearrangement joins TRBV20-1 to TRBJ1-2; 10 nucleotides align to TRBD1. V lost 3 bases and J lost 10; bases outside the gene matches: 5. The CDR3 runs to 12 residues. In germline, CDR1 is DFQATT, CDR2 SNEGSKA (reference sequence). The CDR3 DNA is TGCAGTGCTAGGAGGGGACAGGGGTACTACACCTTC. Translated: CSARRGQGYYTF.

Ten or more counts support this clonotype. The CDR3 loop reads CSARTPTGKNTEAFF. CDR3 DNA: TGCAGTGCTAGGACCCCGACAGGGAAGAACACTGAAGCTTTCTTT. J is TRBJ1-1 and V is TRBV20-1; TRBD1 matches 7 bases. The CDR3 loop spans 15 amino acids. CDR1 and CDR2 (germline): DFQATT, SNEGSKA (reference sequence). V lost 3 bases to trimming and J lost 1 base; unmatched junction nucleotides: 8.

This clonotype was recorded many times. The V gene is TRBV7-8, the J gene TRBJ2-7; the D is unclear. CDR1 is SGHVS, CDR2 FQNEAQ, per germline. CDR3 length equals 16 residues. The V end was cut by 1 base, the J end by 0 bases, with 13 bases between. CDR3 coding DNA: TGTGCCAGCAGCTTAGGCAGGACCCTGACCTCCTACGAGCAGTACTTC. It codes for CASSLGRTLTSYEQYF.

This clonotype has at least ten counts. This rearrangement joins TRBV7-2 to TRBJ2-7; unclear D gene. CDR3 size: 12 residues. Germline V lookup: CDR1 SGHTA, CDR2 FQGNSA. Trimming pared 2 bases from V and 3 bases from J, leaving 5 bases between. The CDR3 spells CASSLQFYEQYF. CDR3 DNA sequence: TGTGCCAGCAGCTTACAGTTCTACGAGCAGTACTTC.

This clonotype appeared many times. V usage is TRBV6-1 and J usage is TRBJ2-1; 9 bases line up with TRBD1. Per the germline V gene, CDR1 is MNHNS and CDR2 is SASEGT. J was trimmed by 15 bases and V by 5 bases; bases with no gene match: 11. This CDR3 contains 13 residues. CDR3 loop: CASSPLAGTGLFF. The CDR3 nucleotides read TGTGCCAGCAGTCCATTAGCCGGGACAGGGCTGTTCTTC.

The rearrangement uses TRBV7-2 and TRBJ1-1, with 7 bases aligning to TRBD1. CDR1 SGHTA and CDR2 FQGNSA come from the germline V gene. V was pared by 1 base and J by 5 bases, with 7 bases of the junction left unmatched. The CDR3 runs 15 residues. CDR3 bases: TGTGCCAGCAGCTTAGACGGCAGGGGGAAAACTGAAGCTTTCTTT. The encoded protein is CASSLDGRGKTEAFF.

The CDR3 nucleotides read TGCAGTGCTAGACGCGGGACCAACCGAGGGAACGAGCAGTACTTC. Encoded protein: CSARRGTNRGNEQYF. The chain recombines TRBV20-1 with TRBJ2-7, with D perhaps TRBD2 (6 bases). Germline V gene lookup returns CDR1 DFQATT and CDR2 SNEGSKA (reference sequence). This CDR3 contains 15 residues. V was cut by 2 bases and J by 5 bases, with 19 bases left in between.

This clonotype appeared many times. The CDR3 coding sequence is TGTGCCAGCAGCTTAGCGGCGACTAGCACAGATACGCAGTATTTT. Translation gives CASSLAATSTDTQYF. J is TRBJ2-3 and V is TRBV7-6; D ambiguous. Trimming removed 0 bases from V and 0 bases from J, with 7 bases in between. The CDR3 spans 15 residues. Looked up from germline, CDR1 is SGHVS and CDR2 is FNYEAQ.

This clonotype was seen at least ten times. The chain carries TRBV7-2 and TRBJ2-3; 7 bases line up with TRBD1. Germline V gene lookup returns CDR1 SGHTA and CDR2 FQGNSA. CDR3 length equals 16 residues. Trimming at V came to 5 bases and at J to 2 bases, leaving 10 bases not matched to a gene. CDR3 protein: CASSSIRTGITDTQYF. In DNA form, the CDR3 reads TGTGCCAGCAGCAGCATAAGGACAGGTATCACAGATACGCAGTATTTT.

This clonotype was observed many times. The V call is TRBV7-2, the J call TRBJ1-1; D gene uncertain. Trimming stripped 2 bases from V and 3 bases from J, with 7 bases between. Germline V gives CDR1 SGHTA, CDR2 FQGNSA. CDR3 size: 13 residues. CDR3 DNA: TGTGCCAGCAGCTTAACCAAGGACACTGAAGCTTTCTTT. Translated: CASSLTKDTEAFF.

This clonotype was found many times. This sequence joins TRBV7-2 and TRBJ1-5, with a weak D call TRBD1 (5 bases). Trimming cost V 5 bases and J 1 base, with 12 bases left between them. The CDR3 is 15 amino acids. Germline V gene sequence: CDR1 SGHTA, CDR2 FQGNSA. The CDR3 region has the DNA TGTGCCAGCAGCCCGCCTAAGGGGAGCAATCAGCCCCAGCATTTT. Translation: CASSPPKGSNQPQHF.

This clonotype was found many times. The rearrangement links TRBV19 to TRBJ1-3, with no clear D. The CDR3 spans 14 residues. Trimming took 7 bases from V and 0 from J, leaving 10 bases between them. CDR1 is LNHDA and CDR2 is SQIVND in the germline V gene (reference sequence). CDR3 region: CASTTFISGNTIYF. CDR3 nucleotide sequence: TGTGCCAGTACCACGTTTATCTCTGGAAACACCATATATTTT.

The table lists this clonotype with many counts. The chain combines TRBV7-2 with TRBJ2-6; no definite D call. Between the trimmed V and J ends, which lost 7 bases and 1 base, there was a span of 11 bases. Germline V gene data show CDR1 as SGHTA and CDR2 as FQGNSA. The length of the CDR3 is 15 residues. The DNA of the CDR3 is TGTGCCAGCACCCTCAGAAGGTCTGGGGCCAACGTCCTGACTTTC. It specifies CASTLRRSGANVLTF. Supplemented by reference TRBV7-2 and TRBJ2-6, the full variable domain reads GAGVSQSPSNKVTEKGKDVELRCDPISGHTALYWYRQSLGQGLEFLIYFQGNSAPDKSGLPSDRFSAERTGGSVSTLTIQRTQQEDSAVYLCASTLRRSGANVLTFGAGSRLTVL.

This clonotype was seen more than once but under ten times. The chain employs TRBV7-2 and TRBJ1-1; D is ambiguous. Per germline, CDR1 SGHTA and CDR2 FQGNSA. This CDR3 region has 14 residues. V lost 0 bases to trimming and J lost 1 base, with 6 bases between them. CDR3 amino acids: CASSLANKNTEAFF. In nucleotides, the CDR3 is TGTGCCAGCAGCTTAGCGAACAAGAACACTGAAGCTTTCTTT. The whole variable domain, remainder taken from reference TRBV7-2 and TRBJ1-1, is GAGVSQSPSNKVTEKGKDVELRCDPISGHTALYWYRQSLGQGLEFLIYFQGNSAPDKSGLPSDRFSAERTGGSVSTLTIQRTQQEDSAVYLCASSLANKNTEAFFGQGTRLTVV.

This clonotype was counted many times. The gene calls are TRBV7-9 and TRBJ2-7, with 9 bases identical to TRBD2. The germline V gene has CDR1 SEHNR and CDR2 FQNEAQ (reference sequence). The CDR3 contains 16 residues. Trimming took 0 bases from V and 5 from J; bases not matched to a gene: 8. CDR3 nucleotides: TGTGCCAGCAGCTTAGCGCTCGCGGGAGGGAGAAACGAGCAGTACTTC. Amino acids: CASSLALAGGRNEQYF.

This sequence joins TRBV6-6 and TRBJ1-6, with a tentative D call TRBD1 (6 bases). The CDR3 is 18 amino acids. CDR1 is MNHNY, CDR2 SVGAGI, per germline (reference sequence). The V and J ends lost 0 bases and 0 bases respectively, with 12 bases between them. CDR3: CASSYSRDTYSYNSPLHF. Here the CDR3 DNA reads TGTGCCAGCAGTTACTCGAGGGACACTTACTCCTATAATTCACCCCTCCACTTT.

This clonotype has just a few counts. The chain links TRBV3-1 to TRBJ2-1; a possible D gene is TRBD2 (6 bases). The CDR3 length is 14 residues. Trimming cost V 5 bases and J 6 bases, with 14 bases left between them. Germline-derived CDR1 and CDR2 are LGHDT and YNNKEL (reference sequence). CDR3 DNA: TGTGCCAGCAGCTCCCGCAAGCGGGCCAATGAGCAGTTCTTC. Protein: CASSSRKRANEQFF.

This clonotype has more than one count but fewer than ten. The chain carries TRBV19 and TRBJ1-2, with unresolved D. Germline V gene lookup returns CDR1 LNHDA and CDR2 SQIVND (reference sequence). Between the trimmed V and J ends, which lost 0 bases and 3 bases, there was a span of 8 bases. The CDR3 length is 14 residues. CDR3 in amino acids: CASSIDPGYYGYTF. CDR3 in DNA: TGTGCCAGTAGTATAGACCCGGGTTACTATGGCTACACCTTC.

The V and J genes are TRBV27 and TRBJ1-2, with D tentatively TRBD1 (5 bases). The CDR3 has 13 amino acids. The germline V and J ends were trimmed by 3 bases and 4 bases, with 9 bases remaining between them. Germline assignment: CDR1 MNHEY and CDR2 SMNVEV (reference sequence). The CDR3, as DNA: TGTGCCAGCAGTTTGGCAGGGACCTATGGCTACACCTTC. This encodes CASSLAGTYGYTF.

This chain joins TRBV6-2 or TRBV6-3 and TRBJ2-1, with D possibly matching TRBD1 (5 bases). V lost 11 bases and J 6 bases, leaving 17 bases between the germline ends. CDR3 length: 13 amino acids. Germline V CDR1 and CDR2: MNHEY, SVGEGT. CDR3 residues: CAAGGATSNEQFF. The CDR3 coding sequence is TGTGCCGCTGGTGGGGCCACGAGCAATGAGCAGTTCTTC.

This clonotype has a count of ten or more. J is TRBJ1-6 and V is TRBV28; D possibly corresponds to TRBD1 (6 bases). The CDR3 sequence is 13 residues long. V was clipped by 4 bases and J by 9 bases, with 10 bases between them. Germline loops: CDR1 MDHEN, CDR2 SYDVKM. The CDR3 sequence: CASSSGAGSPLHF. The CDR3 DNA is TGTGCCAGCAGTTCAGGGGCTGGTTCACCCCTCCACTTT.

This clonotype has ten or more counts. J is TRBJ1-6 and V is TRBV7-2, with no clear D. The V gene lost 3 bases and the J gene lost 13 bases, with 16 bases spanning the gap. Germline V gene data show CDR1 as SGHTA and CDR2 as FQGNSA. The CDR3 spans 14 residues. CDR3 nucleotide sequence: TGTGCCAGCAGCTTTCGTCGAGCCCAGTCGCCCCTCCACTTT. This codes for CASSFRRAQSPLHF.

This clonotype was picked up many times. This chain links TRBV7-2 with TRBJ2-4; 10 nucleotides line up with TRBD1. The J segment lost 6 bases and the V segment lost 3 bases, leaving 5 bases of the junction unmatched. There are 15 residues in the CDR3. The germline V gene has CDR1 SGHTA and CDR2 FQGNSA. The CDR3 sequence is CASSLTGQGGNIQYF. The CDR3 DNA reads TGTGCCAGCAGCTTGACCGGACAGGGGGGAAACATTCAGTACTTC.

This chain joins TRBV30 and TRBJ2-3; D not certain. Germline assignment: CDR1 GTSNPN and CDR2 SVGIG (reference sequence). Deletions cut 1 base from V and 6 bases from J, with 8 bases between. The CDR3 extends over 12 amino acids. This CDR3 reads CAWSEARDTQYF. CDR3 bases: TGTGCCTGGAGTGAAGCGAGGGATACGCAGTATTTT. Full variable domain (remainder filled in from reference TRBV30 and TRBJ2-3): SQTIHQWPATLVQPVGSPLSLECTVEGTSNPNLYWYRQAAGRGLQLLFYSVGIGQISSEVPQNLSASRPQDRQFILSSKKLLLSDSGFYLCAWSEARDTQYFGPGTRLTVL.